These T cell receptor beta chains were read from a single sample in a study of control samples from healthy donors and cancer patients. The table came from immunoSEQ multiplex PCR; TCRdb's copy has only in-frame clones and leaves some out. The sample contains more than 35,000 clones, around 82% of which appear only once. Source material: PBMCs. The receptors were gathered from a woman aged 55-75 years with lung cancer. The CDR3 runs from the conserved cysteine through the conserved F or W. D genes are given only for firm matches. Clone sizes are given selectively: once, few, many, or a class where the clone is expanded.

J gene,V gene,clone size,D gene,CDR3 DNA,CDR3 protein
TRBJ1-1,TRBV6-6,-,TRBD1,TGTGCCAGCGGGCTGACAGGGTTAGGAGTAGCTTTCTTT,CASGLTGLGVAFF
TRBJ2-5,TRBV11-3,-,TRBD2,TGTGCCAGCAGCGTGACTAGCGGGAGCGGGGAGACCCAGTACTTC,CASSVTSGSGETQYF
TRBJ2-2,TRBV7-2,-,-,TGTGCCAGCAGCCCGGGGGCGGGCGGGGAGCTGTTTTTT,CASSPGAGGELFF
TRBJ2-3,TRBV6-2/TRBV6-3,-,TRBD2,TGTGCCAGCAGCCTGGGGGGGATCACAGATACGCAGTATTTT,CASSLGGITDTQYF
TRBJ2-7,TRBV11-2,few,-,TGTGCCAGCAGCCCCCTCCAGCGGACCAGCTCCTACGAGCAGTACTTC,CASSPLQRTSSYEQYF
TRBJ1-1,TRBV10-3,few,-,TGTGCCATCAGTTCGGACCCAAACACTGAAGCTTTCTTT,CAISSDPNTEAFF
TRBJ2-5,TRBV19,-,-,TGTGCCAGTAGTGAGACCAGGGACGAGACCCAGTACTTC,CASSETRDETQYF
TRBJ1-1,TRBV29-1,-,-,TGCAGCGTTGAAGATCTTCTGGGCACTGAAGCTTTCTTT,CSVEDLLGTEAFF
TRBJ1-1,TRBV21-1,-,-,TGTGCCAGCAGCAAAGTGGGGGGGAACACTGAAGCTTTCTTT,CASSKVGGNTEAFF
TRBJ1-2,TRBV6-1,once,-,TGTGCCAGCAGTGAGAAGGGACCGAGCTTTCTTAACTATGGCTACACCTTC,CASSEKGPSFLNYGYTF
TRBJ2-7,TRBV5-1,-,TRBD2,TGCGCCAGCAGCTTGGCTAGCGGGAAAAACGAGCAGTACTTC,CASSLASGKNEQYF
TRBJ2-1,TRBV2,-,TRBD1,TGTGCCAGCAGGGGACAGGGGAACTACAATGAGCAGTTCTTC,CASRGQGNYNEQFF
TRBJ1-6,TRBV11-2,-,TRBD1,TGTGCCAGCAGCCACCTTCAGGGGGCGCCTTGGGATTCACCCCTCCACTTT,CASSHLQGAPWDSPLHF
TRBJ1-1,TRBV11-2,-,-,TGTGCCAGCAGCTTTGATGAGACTGAAGCTTTCTTT,CASSFDETEAFF
TRBJ2-5,TRBV10-3,-,TRBD2,TGTGCCATCAGCTCTAGCGGGGGGCGGGAGGAGACCCAGTACTTC,CAISSSGGREETQYF
TRBJ1-5,TRBV6-4,-,-,TGTGCCAGCAGTGACTCGATCCAGGGAGCACTGAATCAGCCCCAGCATTTT,CASSDSIQGALNQPQHF
TRBJ1-5,TRBV18,-,-,TGTGCCAGCTCACCAGAACTGAATCAGCCCCAGCATTTT,CASSPELNQPQHF
TRBJ2-1,TRBV9,-,-,TGTGCCAGCAGCGTGTCAGGAGCCAATGAGCAGTTCTTC,CASSVSGANEQFF
TRBJ2-7,TRBV19,large,TRBD1,TGTGCCAGTAGTCCGGAGGGGGACAGGGGGCTCTACGAGCAGTACTTC,CASSPEGDRGLYEQYF
TRBJ2-3,TRBV5-1,-,-,TGCGCCAGCTCCCCCCTTGGGTCCGAGGGTGATACGCAGTATTTT,CASSPLGSEGDTQYF
TRBJ1-6,TRBV3-1/TRBV3-2,-,TRBD1,TGTGCCAGCAGTCAGGGGGATTCACCCCTCCACTTT,CASSQGDSPLHF
TRBJ1-2,TRBV3-1/TRBV3-2,once,-,TGTGCCAGCAGCCCTGGGGGGGGTGGCTACACCTTC,CASSPGGGGYTF
TRBJ2-7,TRBV19,-,-,TGTGCCAGTAGTGACCGGGACCTACCCACCTACGAGCAGTACTTC,CASSDRDLPTYEQYF
TRBJ2-7,TRBV19,-,TRBD1,TGTGCCAGTAGTATAGAACAGGGGCGCGACGAGCAGTACTTC,CASSIEQGRDEQYF
TRBJ2-2,TRBV7-9,-,-,TGTGCGAGCAGCAAAACGTGGGTCGGACAGAACGGGGAGCTGTTTTTT,CASSKTWVGQNGELFF
TRBJ1-3,TRBV9,once,TRBD1,TGTGCCAGCAGCCCTCGTGCGGGACAGGGTCTGGACACCATATATTTT,CASSPRAGQGLDTIYF
TRBJ2-1,TRBV19,-,TRBD2,TGTGCCAGTAGTATAACCCCAAGCGGGACCTTCGGTGAGCAGTTCTTC,CASSITPSGTFGEQFF
TRBJ2-3,TRBV3-1/TRBV3-2,-,-,TGTGCCAGCAGCCCGAGCGGAGCAGATACGCAGTATTTT,CASSPSGADTQYF
TRBJ2-3,TRBV6-4,-,TRBD2,TGTGCCAGCAGCCTACTAGCGGGGGGCACAGATACGCAGTATTTT,CASSLLAGGTDTQYF
TRBJ2-2,TRBV7-2,-,-,TGTGCCAGCAGCCATCGGTCCCCAGTGGGGGAGCTGTTTTTT,CASSHRSPVGELFF
TRBJ2-5,TRBV18,-,TRBD1,TGTGCCAGCTCACCAGGGACAGGGGAGGTGACCCAGTACTTC,CASSPGTGEVTQYF
TRBJ2-7,TRBV7-9,-,-,TGTGCCAGCGTTAGAGGGTCCTACGAGCAGTACTTC,CASVRGSYEQYF
TRBJ2-7,TRBV14,-,-,TGTGCCAGCAGCCAAGGTTACAGGAGCCCCTACGAGCAGTACTTC,CASSQGYRSPYEQYF
TRBJ2-5,TRBV24-1,-,-,TGTGCCACCAGTGATTATGGCAGCGAGACCCAGTACTTC,CATSDYGSETQYF
TRBJ1-3,TRBV29-1,-,-,TGCAGCGTTGTTGATGACAGCTCTGGAAACACCATATATTTT,CSVVDDSSGNTIYF
TRBJ1-2,TRBV6-2/TRBV6-3,-,-,TGTGCCAGCAGTTATAGAGTGACAACTGGCTACACCTTC,CASSYRVTTGYTF
TRBJ2-1,TRBV24-1,-,-,TGTGCCACCGCTGAGGGGGAGCAGTTCTTC,CATAEGEQFF
TRBJ2-6,TRBV19,-,-,TGTGCCACCAGACTGCGGGGCTTCTCTGGGGCCAACGTCCTGACTTTC,CATRLRGFSGANVLTF
TRBJ2-1,TRBV7-2,-,-,TGTGCCAGCAGTCGGGGGAGCTCCTACAATGAGCAGTTCTTC,CASSRGSSYNEQFF
TRBJ2-1,TRBV5-6,-,-,TGTGCCAGCAGCTTCGGGACTCTGGGCCATGAGCAGTTCTTC,CASSFGTLGHEQFF